These 10 T cell receptor beta chains were all obtained from the same sample, sequenced in a study of T cells in localized non-small cell lung cancer. Measured with immunoSEQ multiplex PCR; TCRdb has only the in-frame clones, and not every one. The sample has about 24,000 clones, more than 65% seen once; the top ten hold nearly 5%. The specimen was PBMCs, collected before any cancer treatment. These receptors came from a man between 35 and 75 years old with stage II lung adenocarcinoma.

For this clone: Germline and junction disagree at one end, which may indicate a read error. The CDR3 spells CASSLAGTAYEQYF. Here the CDR3 DNA reads TGTGCCAGCAGCCTAGCCGGGACAGCCTACGAGCAGTACTTC. The chain uses TRBV7-9 and TRBJ2-7; 7 nucleotides agree with TRBD1. CDR3 length equals 14 residues. Germline V gene sequence: CDR1 SEHNR, CDR2 FQNEAQ (reference sequence).

J is TRBJ1-4 and V is TRBV7-2; D is unresolved. This CDR3 contains 16 residues. Per germline, CDR1 SGHTA and CDR2 FQGNSA. V lost 2 bases and J 8 bases, leaving 18 bases between the germline ends. For the CDR3, the DNA is TGTGCCAGCAGCTTATTGGGAAACCTCAAGGCCGAAAAACTGTTTTTT. Translated, it gives CASSLLGNLKAEKLFF.

This clone appeared once. The chain joins TRBV27 to TRBJ2-1; 7 nucleotides align to TRBD1. Unmatched junction bases numbered 7, after V lost 6 bases and J lost 2 bases. The CDR3 runs to 15 residues. CDR1 and CDR2 from the germline V gene are MNHEY and SMNVEV (reference sequence). The CDR3 sequence: CASSPYRGTYNEQFF. CDR3 nucleotides: TGTGCCAGCAGCCCTTACAGGGGAACCTACAATGAGCAGTTCTTC.

This chain uses TRBV5-1 with TRBJ1-1; no definite D call. There are 16 residues in the CDR3. V was cut by 2 bases and J by 5 bases, with 19 bases left in between. The germline V gene has CDR1 SGHRS and CDR2 YFSETQ. CDR3 sequence (DNA): TGCGCCAGCAGCTTCTCAGCTCGCCCCATGGAAACTGAAGCTTTCTTT. Its translation: CASSFSARPMETEAFF.

V and J are TRBV5-6 and TRBJ2-2; D perhaps matches TRBD1 (6 bases). The CDR3 length is 14 residues. CDR1 and CDR2 from the germline V gene are SGHDT and YYEEEE. V was trimmed by 4 bases and J by 4 bases, leaving 11 bases between them. CDR3 bases: TGTGCCAGCAGCCTTAGGGGGTTCACCGGGGAGCTGTTTTTT. Protein sequence: CASSLRGFTGELFF.

The V call is TRBV5-1, the J call TRBJ2-3, with 16 bases fitting TRBD2. CDR1 SGHRS and CDR2 YFSETQ come from the germline V gene. This CDR3 comprises 17 residues. V shed 4 bases, J shed 4 bases, and the junction held 6 bases outside the gene matches. This chain's CDR3 is CASSMGLAGGRSDTQYF. CDR3 nucleotide sequence: TGCGCCAGCAGCATGGGACTAGCGGGGGGGCGTTCAGATACGCAGTATTTT.

The chain is built from TRBV21-1 and TRBJ2-1; TRBD2 was called by the table and not checked on the DNA. TRBV21-1 is marked as a pseudogene. There are 16 residues in the CDR3. The DNA for the CDR3 is TGTGCCAGCAGCAAAGGAAATAGCGGGGGGAGAAATGAGCAGTTCTTC. Protein: CASSKGNSGGRNEQFF.

This rearrangement joins TRBV7-8 to TRBJ1-1; D might be TRBD1 (6 bases). The CDR3 has 15 residues. Germline CDR1 reads SGHVS; CDR2 reads FQNEAQ. The V end lost 2 bases, the J end lost 4 bases, and 14 bases lay between the germline ends. Here the CDR3 reads CASSLSGGRVTEAFF. In DNA form, the CDR3 reads TGTGCCAGCAGCTTAAGCGGGGGGCGCGTCACTGAAGCTTTCTTT. Full variable domain (outside the CDR3, taken from reference TRBV7-8 and TRBJ1-1): GAGVSQSPRYKVAKRGQDVALRCDPISGHVSLFWYQQALGQGPEFLTYFQNEAQLDKSGLPSDRFFAERPEGSVSTLKIQRTQQEDSAVYLCASSLSGGRVTEAFFGQGTRLTVV.

V gene TRBV21-1 combines with J gene TRBJ1-5. TRBV21-1 is a pseudogene segment. The CDR3 is made up of 16 amino acids. DNA of the CDR3: TGTGCCAGCAGCTCTACTGGACGAGAGGGCAATCAGCCCCAGCATTTT. Residues: CASSSTGREGNQPQHF.

The J gene is TRBJ2-3, the V gene TRBV29-1, with 10 positions matching TRBD1. This CDR3 spans 15 amino acids. CDR1 is SQVTM and CDR2 is ANQGSEA in the germline V gene. The V and J ends lost 7 bases and 4 bases, in that order; junction bases with no gene match: 11. As DNA, the CDR3 is TGCAGCGCCGCAGCAAGGACAGGGGGGGCAGATACGCAGTATTTT. Protein product: CSAAARTGGADTQYF.